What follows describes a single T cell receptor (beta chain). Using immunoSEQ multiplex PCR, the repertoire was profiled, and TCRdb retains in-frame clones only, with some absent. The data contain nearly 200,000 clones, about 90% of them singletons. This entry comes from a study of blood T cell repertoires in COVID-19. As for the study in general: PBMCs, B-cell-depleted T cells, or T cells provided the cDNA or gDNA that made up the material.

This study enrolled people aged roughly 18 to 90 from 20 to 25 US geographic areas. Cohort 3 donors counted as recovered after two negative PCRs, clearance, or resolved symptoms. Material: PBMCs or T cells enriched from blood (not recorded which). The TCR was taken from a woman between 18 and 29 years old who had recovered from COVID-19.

The CDR3: CASSSIYRAGNTIYF. The CDR3 DNA reads TGTGCCAGCAGCTCTATCTACAGGGCTGGAAACACCATATATTTT. This chain connects TRBV7-9 to TRBJ1-3; TRBD1 might be the D (6 bases). V lost 4 bases to trimming and J lost 2 bases, with 12 bases between them. The length of the CDR3 is 15 residues. Germline V gives CDR1 SEHNR, CDR2 FQNEAQ (reference sequence).